These 9 T cell receptor delta chains were sequenced from one sample in a study of gamma-delta chains in newborns, infants, children. TCRdb reprocessed the reads using CATT. This table holds 3,000 to 5,000 delta-chain clones, 44% found once. The material sequenced was blood, taken at week 6. These receptors all come from a child who was a newborn, infant or young child, either healthy, febrile or measles-vaccinated (not recorded which).

This clone is medium-sized (0.01 to 0.1%). The same CDR3 arises from other DNA sequences in this sample as well. The gene calls are TRDV2 and TRDJ1, with 11 nucleotides matching TRDD3. The CDR3 runs 17 residues. With V trimmed by 3 bases and J by 0 bases, 8 bases remained unmatched. Per germline, CDR1 GEAIGNYY and CDR2 EKD. Here the CDR3 reads CACDAILGDRHTDKLIF. CDR3 coding DNA: TGTGCCTGTGACGCCATACTGGGGGATAGACACACCGATAAACTCATCTTT.

By its share, this clone is medium-sized (0.01 to 0.1%). This chain connects TRDV2 to TRDJ1, with 8 bases that match TRDD3. In germline, CDR1 is GEAIGNYY, CDR2 EKD. The CDR3 extends over 15 amino acids. V shed 3 bases, J shed 0 bases, and the junction held 5 bases outside the gene matches. The CDR3 DNA reads as TGTGCCTGTGACTCCTCACTGGGGGACACCGATAAACTCATCTTT. Translating it yields CACDSSLGDTDKLIF.

The V and J genes are TRDV2 and TRDJ1, with 7 bases matching TRDD2. The germline CDR1 and CDR2 sequences are GEAIGNYY and EKD. This CDR3 spans 17 amino acids. V lost 8 bases and J lost 0; bases outside the gene matches: 17. The CDR3 loop reads CAFPPAFLKGNTDKLIF. DNA of the CDR3: TGTGCCTTTCCACCGGCCTTCCTTAAGGGCAACACCGATAAACTCATCTTT.

About this clone itself: This may come from a read error, since a much larger clone is one base off. The chain carries TRAV29/DV5 and TRDJ1; D ambiguous. The CDR3 spans 14 residues. In germline, CDR1 is NSMFDY, CDR2 ISSIKDK. The chain's CDR3 is CAATPWAYTDKPIF. The CDR3 bases are TGTGCAGCAACCCCTTGGGCGTACACCGATAAACCCATCTTT. Using reference TRAV29/DV5 and TRDJ1 for the parts outside the CDR3, the full variable domain is DQQVKQNSPSLSVQEGRISILNCDYTNSMFDYFLWYKKYPAEGPTFLISISSIKDKNEDGRFTVFLNKSAKHLSLHIVPSQPGDSAVYFCAATPWAYTDKPIFGKGTRVTVEP.

J is TRDJ1 and V is TRDV1; 10 bases align to TRDD3. Germline V lookup: CDR1 TSWWSYY, CDR2 QGS. V lost 2 bases, J lost 4 bases, and 19 bases stayed unmatched. The CDR3 length is 20 residues. The CDR3 DNA reads as TGTGCTCTTGGGGAATTATATTCCAAGGGGGGATACGCGGATATCGATAAACTCATCTTT. This codes for CALGELYSKGGYADIDKLIF.

With regard to this clone: A much larger clone sits a single nucleotide away, making a read error possible. The rearrangement joins TRDV1 to TRDJ1; 10 bases match TRDD3. Germline CDR1 reads TSWWSYY; CDR2 reads QGS. The CDR3 has 17 residues. The CDR3 DNA reads TGTGCTTTTGGGGAACTGAGGACTGGGGGATACACCGATAAACTCATCTTT. Its translation is CAFGELRTGGYTDKLIF.

The rearrangement links TRDV3 to TRDJ2, with 12 bases that match TRDD3. The germline gives CDR1 TVYSNPD, CDR2 GDNSRS (reference sequence). V was pared by 5 bases and J by 0 bases, with 25 bases of the junction left unmatched. The CDR3 runs to 22 residues. As DNA, the CDR3 is TGTGCCCCAGATACTTCCTACGTCTGGGGGATACGGGGTTCCGCTTTGACAGCACAACTCTTCTTT. Protein: CAPDTSYVWGIRGSALTAQLFF.

This chain links TRDV3 with TRDJ1, with 8 bases identical to TRDD3. The CDR3 extends over 20 amino acids. V dropped 2 bases and J dropped 0; count of bases not matched to a gene: 23. Germline CDR1 is TVYSNPD and CDR2 is GDNSRS (reference sequence). For the CDR3, the DNA is TGTGCCTTTGGTGGGCCCTGGATACCTGGGGGACAGCTAAACACCGATAAACTCATCTTT. It yields the protein CAFGGPWIPGGQLNTDKLIF.

V usage is TRDV2 and J usage is TRDJ3; TRDD3 aligns across 11 bases. Trimming removed 3 bases from V and 0 bases from J; junction bases left unmatched: 15. This CDR3 contains 22 residues. The germline V gene has CDR1 GEAIGNYY and CDR2 EKD. The CDR3 protein is CACDAPVLGDKSRSWDTRQMFF. CDR3 DNA sequence: TGTGCCTGTGACGCACCCGTACTGGGGGATAAGTCTCGCTCCTGGGACACCCGACAGATGTTTTTC.